The entry below describes one T cell receptor beta chain. This clone was counted a single time. Its antigen is not yet known. No qualities accompany the bases; no much larger clone lies one base away. Participants in the prospective study were aged about 18 to 100 years, lived in about two dozen United States geographic areas, and enrolled through a virtual design. Cohort assignment in the prospective study relied on participant-reported clinical history from a screening survey and a study questionnaire. Exposed participants had been in contact with someone with a PCR-confirmed or clinician-diagnosed COVID-19 case within 2 weeks of study entry. Each participant in the prospective study had whole blood, serum and a nasopharyngeal or oropharyngeal swab collected by mobile phlebotomists. Participants in the prospective study had the option to provide additional blood draws and questionnaires over a roughly 2-month period. Before DNA extraction, blood samples from the prospective study were shipped at room temperature or frozen.

The data are from a study of blood T cell repertoires in COVID-19 (dated by TCRdb to 2019 to 2021). Regarding the research as a whole: Samples from collaborators originated in the United States, Italy and Spain and spanned both the acute and convalescent phases of COVID-19. Subjects who had been exposed to COVID-19, were actively infected with it, or had recovered from it provided the deeply sampled blood TCRbeta repertoires that made up the dataset. HLA class I and class II types, where available, came from metadata supplied by the sample provider rather than from assay-based typing. The prospective study material was composed of cDNA or gDNA derived from T cells, B-cell-depleted T cells, or PBMCs. Nearly every sample came with metadata listing a de-identified subject ID, COVID-19 status, age in years and sex. The repertoires were released in a freely available public database meant as a resource for research on the immune response to SARS-CoV-2. The samples were drawn from two sources: the first 160 participants of the ongoing ImmuneRACE study, and 950 to 1,500 subjects contributed by 6 global collaborators.

The immunoSEQ Assay, a bias-controlled multiplex PCR, was used to amplify TCRbeta CDR3 regions from genomic DNA. The paper's processing steps were these. The number of nucleated cells in each sample was estimated by amplification of reference gene primers within the assay. To quantify the absolute abundance of each unique TCRbeta CDR3 rearrangement, sequence reads were collapsed and filtered. For each sample, productive Simpson clonality was calculated as the square root of Simpson's diversity index across productive rearrangements. This immuneACCESS table, as held by TCRdb, lists in-frame sequences with V and J called but not all clones. Of the missing ones, under half trace to an unresolved V gene in checked studies; the others have no known cause. V, J and clone size derive from that table, while D and trimming were established from the DNA sequence. Present in this sample are 360,000 or so clones, 88% of which were seen just once. The top ten constitute approximately 1% of the sample.

At the junction V is shortened by 4 bases and J by 4 bases, with 13 bases in between. The CDR3 holds 15 amino acids from the cysteine to the phenylalanine. Here the CDR3 DNA is all that survives: 45 bases in frame from base 1. The germline V gene (reference sequence) supplies CDR1 LNHDA and CDR2 SQIVND. Results the study describes overall, beyond this receptor: The quantity of clinical and demographic metadata differed by source and by participant and was supplied without curation.

This chain is built from TRBV19 and TRBJ1-4; the D gene is perhaps TRBD1, from 6 matching bases. This TCR derives from a woman in her 30s who had been exposed to COVID-19. The sequenced sample was PBMCs or T cells enriched from blood (not recorded which). In nucleotide form, the sequence is TGTGCCAGTAGTAAAGCGACAGGACATAATGAAAAACTGTTTTTT. Translated, it reads CASSKATGHNEKLFF.